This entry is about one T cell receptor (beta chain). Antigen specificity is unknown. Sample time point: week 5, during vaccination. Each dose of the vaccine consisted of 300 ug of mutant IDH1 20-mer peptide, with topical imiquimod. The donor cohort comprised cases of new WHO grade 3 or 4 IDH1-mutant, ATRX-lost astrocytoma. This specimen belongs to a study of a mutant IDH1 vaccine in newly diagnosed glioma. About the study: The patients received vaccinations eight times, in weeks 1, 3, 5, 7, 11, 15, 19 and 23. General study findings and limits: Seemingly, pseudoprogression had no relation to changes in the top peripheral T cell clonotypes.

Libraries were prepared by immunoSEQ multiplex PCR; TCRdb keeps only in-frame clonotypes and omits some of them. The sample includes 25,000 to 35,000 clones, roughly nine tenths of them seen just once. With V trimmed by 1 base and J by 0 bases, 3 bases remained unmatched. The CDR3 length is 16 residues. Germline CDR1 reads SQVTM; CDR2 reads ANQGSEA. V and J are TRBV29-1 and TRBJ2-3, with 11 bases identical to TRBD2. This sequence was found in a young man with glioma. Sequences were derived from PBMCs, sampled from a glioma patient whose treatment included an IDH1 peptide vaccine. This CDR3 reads CSVEGGTSGSTDTQYF. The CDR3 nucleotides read TGCAGCGTTGAAGGAGGGACTAGCGGCAGCACAGATACGCAGTATTTT.